This is a list of T cell receptor beta chains from one sample in a study of blood T cells in healthy people across ages. TCRdb called the 5' RACE reads again in MiXCR, with one record for every CDR3 protein. The profile shows some 320,000 distinct CDR3 sequences, roughly 26% of them singletons. Input material: blood. Receptors were obtained from a woman in her 70s in good health. CDR3s include the opening cysteine and the closing phenylalanine or tryptophan. Fields, in order: V gene, D gene, CDR3 protein. The D gene is left open where the match is weak.

>TRBV10-2|TRBD1
CASSDSGTGRTEAFF
>TRBV6-2/TRBV6-3|-
CASSYSVYNEQFF
>TRBV3-1|-
CASSQGGASKNIQYF
>TRBV5-1|-
CASSSDGAGELFF
>TRBV28|TRBD1
CASSLHTGTGPYEQYF
>TRBV13|-
CASSFSGLNTGELFF
>TRBV5-1|-
CASSLDYSYEQYF
>TRBV28|TRBD1
CASNAPGQGGETQYF
>TRBV27|-
CASSVQGGELFF
>TRBV7-9|TRBD1
CASSLGQGPNNEQFF
>TRBV20-1|TRBD1
CSARKDREGGYTF
>TRBV10-3|-
CAISESKATNEKLFF
>TRBV20-1|-
CSAPASARGDNEQFF
>TRBV20-1|-
CSARVSSGNEQFF
>TRBV29-1|TRBD2
CNHPTSGRARETQYF
>TRBV20-1|TRBD2
CSARELAGPTYAQYF
>TRBV7-9|TRBD2
CASSWGSSGRASQETQYF
>TRBV11-2|TRBD2
CASSLRVGRDEYF
>TRBV7-2|TRBD2
CARSSRLASETQYF
>TRBV7-2|-
CASSPVTQARNTIYF
>TRBV7-8|-
CASSALSNPSNTGELFF
>TRBV28|-
CASRGSGEKGNSPLHF
>TRBV4-2|TRBD2
CASSQVIAGGYNEQFF
>TRBV3-1|-
CASSQGGGRNTGELFF
>TRBV5-5|-
CASSQIQGSGNTIYF
>TRBV18|-
CASSPRTATYGYTF
>TRBV7-2|-
CASSPRGQSNTEAFF
>TRBV4-1|-
CASSPPGLSDEQYF
>TRBV28|-
CASSLIRAGTYEQYF
>TRBV12-3/TRBV12-4|TRBD2
CASSPRTSGVETQYF
>TRBV20-1|TRBD1
CSARDRGSEPQHF
>TRBV7-2|-
CASSPNGGGETQYF
>TRBV29-1|-
CSAVQGTTNYGYTF
>TRBV7-9|-
CASSMDSSYEQYF
>TRBV21-1|-
CASSGTLPGHPKAGQPQHF
>TRBV20-1|-
CSAALAGYNERFF
>TRBV12-3/TRBV12-4|-
CASTLGELRNTEAFF
>TRBV14|-
CASSQVLQNTEAFF
>TRBV28|-
CASSAVGNRAYEQYF
>TRBV7-8|-
CASSLFRVRGEYTEAFF
>TRBV29-1|-
CSVKGSGGPDEKLFF
>TRBV2|-
CASSFQGTLTEAFF